The clone carrying this TCR beta chain was seen only a few times. Its antigen remains unknown. The CDR3 is made up of 14 amino acids. V was shortened by 1 base and J by 8 bases, with 14 bases between the two germline ends. CDR1 is SEHNR and CDR2 is FQNEAQ in the germline V gene (reference sequence). TCRdb ran MiXCR on the 5' RACE reads and lists one entry per CDR3 protein. Of more than 250,000 distinct CDR3 sequences listed, 9.5% to 13% are singletons. These data belong to a study of CD8 T cells in ankylosing spondylitis. Points from the study as a whole: Reportedly, significant enrichment of disease-linked clones occurred in matched ankylosing spondylitis synovial fluid.

V and J are TRBV7-9 and TRBJ1-2, with a tentative D call TRBD1 (5 bases). The sequence came from a female donor with ankylosing spondylitis or in good health (not recorded which). Material for sequencing was blood, either unsorted or a sorted T cell fraction (not recorded which). The CDR3 is CASSLGNSRGGYTF. In nucleotides, the CDR3 is TGTGCCAGCAGCTTAGGAAATAGTAGGGGCGGCTACACCTTC. The whole variable domain, filled in from reference TRBV7-9 and TRBJ1-2, reads DTGVSQNPRHKITKRGQNVTFRCDPISEHNRLYWYRQTLGQGPEFLTYFQNEAQLEKSRLLSDRFSAERPKGSFSTLEIQRTEQGDSAMYLCASSLGNSRGGYTFGSGTRLTVV.